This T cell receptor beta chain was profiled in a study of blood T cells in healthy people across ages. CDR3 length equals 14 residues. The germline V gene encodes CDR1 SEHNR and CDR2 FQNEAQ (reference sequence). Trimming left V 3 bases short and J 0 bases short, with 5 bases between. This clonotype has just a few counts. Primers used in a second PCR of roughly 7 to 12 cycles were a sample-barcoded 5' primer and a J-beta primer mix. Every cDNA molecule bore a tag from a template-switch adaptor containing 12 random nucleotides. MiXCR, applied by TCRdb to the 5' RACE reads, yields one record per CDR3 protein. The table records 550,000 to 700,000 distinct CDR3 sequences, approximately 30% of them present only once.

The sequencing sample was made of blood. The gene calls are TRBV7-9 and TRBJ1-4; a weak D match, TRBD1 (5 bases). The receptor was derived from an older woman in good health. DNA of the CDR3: TGTGCCAGCAGCTTGGACACAACTAATGAAAAACTGTTTTTT. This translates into CASSLDTTNEKLFF.